This T cell receptor (beta chain) was recovered during a study of T-cell memory formation after mild COVID-19. General observations from the study: Among clones contracting day 15 to 85, CD4/CD8 was balanced, whereas later expanders leaned CD4+. The finding that pre-infection memory included some responding clones suggested that cross-reactive memory joined. CM and EM subsets held most contracting CD4+ clones; EMRA held CD8+ ones.

Constant-segment primers and 5'RACE yielded cDNA libraries for TCR alpha and TCR beta, each carrying sample barcodes and UMIs. TCRdb re-analysed the 5' RACE reads in MiXCR, keeping a single row per CDR3 protein. The table lists hundreds of thousands of distinct CDR3 sequences, around 21% of them singletons. V lost 1 base and J 11 bases, leaving 30 bases between the germline ends. The CDR3 has 19 amino acids. Germline V gene data show CDR1 as MNHEY and CDR2 as SVGAGI. Points on this clonotype: Its antigen remains unknown.

V gene TRBV6-5 combines with J gene TRBJ1-5; perhaps TRBD1 as D (6 bases). The sequencing sample was made of PBMCs or a T cell subset sorted from them (not recorded which). This TCR came from an adult woman who had mild COVID-19 (a few samples of this study predate the infection). Cell type and time point are not known. The CDR3 DNA follows: TGTGCCAGCAGTTACTTACCACCCCCCCTGACAGGCGGGGTGGTAGCCCAGCATTTT. Its protein is CASSYLPPPLTGGVVAQHF.